This T cell receptor beta chain was documented in a study of blood T cell repertoires in COVID-19. Study in general: COVID-19 samples collected from the United States, Italy and Spain covered acute and convalescent phases. T cells, B-cell-depleted T cells, or PBMCs provided the cDNA or gDNA that served as material.

The CDR3 consists of 15 residues. The ends were cut back, 3 bases at V and 4 bases at J, with 15 bases in the middle. Germline V CDR1 and CDR2: MDHEN, SYDVKM. TCRdb keeps only in-frame clones here, not all; method: immunoSEQ multiplex PCR. Of about 190,000 clones listed, less than 85% were seen once; the top ten hold around 12%. The chain couples TRBV28 to TRBJ1-1; possible D gene TRBD1, 5 bases. The source of this sequence is a woman in her fifties or sixties with acute or convalescent COVID-19. The sequenced material came from peripheral blood. The CDR3 sequence: CASSFRAGWTTEAFF. DNA for the CDR3: TGTGCCAGCAGTTTCAGGGCAGGGTGGACCACTGAAGCTTTCTTT.